The next 32 T cell receptor beta chains were all read from a single sample in a study of CD4 T cells in relation to SARS-CoV-2 and coronaviruses. Repertoires were generated with immunoSEQ multiplex PCR, while TCRdb's copy carries only in-frame clones and drops some. The table includes under 65,000 clones, 70% to 90% detected once. The unexposed donors gave CD4+ T cells in about 2010-2019, prior to COVID-19. Sequencing was performed on memory CD4+ T cells from PBMCs. The receptors here all came from a human donor in good health.

The CDR3 bases are TGTGCCAGCAGCCAAGATTTCGGTCTGATGAACACTGAAGCTTTCTTT. This translates into CASSQDFGLMNTEAFF. The chain carries TRBV14 and TRBJ1-1; the D is unclear. Germline values: CDR1 SGHDN, CDR2 FVKESK. V was clipped by 0 bases and J by 0 bases, with 11 bases between them. CDR3 length: 16 amino acids. Combining the CDR3 with reference TRBV14 and TRBJ1-1 gives the whole variable domain EAGVTQFPSHSVIEKGQTVTLRCDPISGHDNLYWYRRVMGKEIKFLLHFVKESKQDESGMPNNRFLAERTGGTYSTLKVQPAELEDSGVYFCASSQDFGLMNTEAFFGQGTRLTVV.

This chain links TRBV4-1 with TRBJ2-6; 9 bases are a match to TRBD1. The CDR3 is 18 residues long. Germline trimming cut 4 bases from V and 4 bases from J; bases unmatched to any gene: 11. CDR1 and CDR2 (germline): MGHRA, YSYEKL. The DNA of the CDR3 is TGCGCCAGCAGCCCGTCCCGGGACAGGGCCACCGGGGCCAACGTCCTGACTTTC. This sequence encodes CASSPSRDRATGANVLTF.

V usage is TRBV7-9 and J usage is TRBJ2-1; D gene unclear. Trimming took 3 bases from V and 10 from J, leaving 10 bases between them. Germline assignment: CDR1 SEHNR and CDR2 FQNEAQ (reference sequence). This CDR3 comprises 12 residues. CDR3 nucleotide sequence: TGTGCCAGCAGCTTGAACGCCGGCGAGCAGTTCTTC. Its translation: CASSLNAGEQFF.

This sequence joins TRBV7-8 and TRBJ2-5; weak D call: TRBD1 (5 bases). CDR1 is SGHVS and CDR2 is FQNEAQ in the germline V gene. The CDR3 has 14 amino acids. Between the trimmed V and J ends, which lost 5 bases and 4 bases, there was a span of 14 bases. The CDR3 loop reads CASSALGVGETQYF. The CDR3 DNA reads as TGTGCCAGCAGCGCCTTAGGGGTCGGAGAGACCCAGTACTTC. Together with reference TRBV7-8 and TRBJ2-5, the CDR3 gives the full variable domain: GAGVSQSPRYKVAKRGQDVALRCDPISGHVSLFWYQQALGQGPEFLTYFQNEAQLDKSGLPSDRFFAERPEGSVSTLKIQRTQQEDSAVYLCASSALGVGETQYFGPGTRLLVL.

In its sample, this clone was seen a few times. As DNA, the CDR3 is TGTGCCAGCACCTATGCGAGTGGCGGGAGGTCTGAGCAGTTCTTC. Protein: CASTYASGGRSEQFF. The genes are TRBV28 and TRBJ2-1, with 8 bases identical to TRBD2. The CDR3 loop spans 15 amino acids. From germline, CDR1 is MDHEN and CDR2 SYDVKM. With V trimmed by 7 bases and J by 9 bases, 14 bases remained unmatched.

This clone was detected once. The chain uses TRBV19 and TRBJ1-4; D is unclear. Germline CDR1 is LNHDA and CDR2 is SQIVND (reference sequence). The germline V and J ends were trimmed by 7 bases and 8 bases, with 14 bases remaining between them. This CDR3 spans 13 amino acids. CDR3 sequence: CASTTPSREKLFF. Here the CDR3 DNA reads TGTGCCAGTACCACCCCAAGTCGAGAAAAACTGTTTTTT.

This clone was found once. V and J are TRBV4-1 and TRBJ2-3, with 7 bases that match TRBD2. The CDR3 loop spans 16 amino acids. The junction had 5 bases not matched to a gene; V was cut back by 0 bases and J by 2 bases. Germline V CDR1 and CDR2: MGHRA, YSYEKL. The CDR3 sequence: CASSQDPAGHTDTQYF. The CDR3 bases are TGCGCCAGCAGCCAAGATCCAGCGGGGCACACAGATACGCAGTATTTT.

This chain links TRBV18 with TRBJ2-2, with 8 bases matching TRBD2. The V gene's germline CDR1 is KGHSH and CDR2 LQKENI. J lost 6 bases, V lost 0 bases, and 3 bases had no gene match. This CDR3 has 15 residues. The DNA for the CDR3 is TGTGCCAGCTCACCACCGATTAGCGGGGCCGGGGAGCTGTTTTTT. Translation: CASSPPISGAGELFF.

V gene TRBV11-2 combines with J gene TRBJ2-5, with 9 nucleotides matching TRBD1. Germline V gene lookup returns CDR1 SGHAT and CDR2 FQNNGV. CDR3 length: 16 amino acids. Germline trimming cut 0 bases from V and 4 bases from J; bases unmatched to any gene: 6. CDR3 in amino acids: CASSLEQGARSETQYF. DNA for the CDR3: TGTGCCAGCAGCTTAGAACAGGGGGCGCGTTCAGAGACCCAGTACTTC.

This rearrangement joins TRBV3-1 (or the pseudogene TRBV3-2) to TRBJ2-7; 10 bases are a match to TRBD1. The trim removed 4 bases at V and 6 bases at J, leaving 6 bases unmatched. The CDR3 runs 14 residues. Germline V lookup: CDR1 LGHDT, CDR2 YNNKEL (reference sequence). CDR3 protein: CASSRPGQGTEQYF. CDR3 DNA: TGTGCCAGCAGCCGACCGGGACAGGGGACCGAGCAGTACTTC.

V usage is TRBV25-1 and J usage is TRBJ2-4, with D perhaps matching TRBD1 (5 bases). This CDR3 has 13 residues. From germline, CDR1 is MGHDK and CDR2 SYGVNS. Trimming pared 6 bases from V and 3 bases from J, leaving 9 bases between. In nucleotides, the CDR3 is TGTGCCAGCAGCAGGGCTGACAAAAACATTCAGTACTTC. Its translation is CASSRADKNIQYF.

The chain is built from TRBV4-1 and TRBJ2-1, with 10 bases lining up with TRBD2. V lost 4 bases and J lost 5; bases outside the gene matches: 8. From germline, CDR1 is MGHRA and CDR2 YSYEKL. This CDR3 is 16 amino acids long. For the CDR3, the DNA is TGCGCCAGCAGCCGAGGTAGCGGGAGGCGAAACAATGAGCAGTTCTTC. Translation gives CASSRGSGRRNNEQFF.

The V call is TRBV27, the J call TRBJ2-3; D assignment may be TRBD1 or TRBD2 (5 bases each). There are 17 residues in the CDR3. Trimming left V 8 bases short and J 7 bases short, with 28 bases between. CDR1 and CDR2 from the germline V gene are MNHEY and SMNVEV (reference sequence). The CDR3 reads CASSDRGGPPTSNTQYF. The CDR3, as DNA: TGTGCCAGCTCCGACCGGGGCGGGCCCCCGACCAGTAATACGCAGTATTTT.

This clone occurred a few times. The chain uses TRBV29-1 and TRBJ2-2, with D unclear. The CDR3 totals 12 residues. Per the germline V gene, CDR1 is SQVTM and CDR2 is ANQGSEA. V was shortened by 4 bases and J by 7 bases, with 10 bases between the two germline ends. In DNA, the CDR3 is TGCAGCGTTGTAGGGTCCGTCGGGGAGCTGTTTTTT. It yields the protein CSVVGSVGELFF.

The CDR3: CAWSPPDRRGANVLTF. The CDR3 DNA reads as TGTGCCTGGAGTCCCCCGGACCGCCGGGGGGCCAACGTCCTGACTTTC. V and J are TRBV30 and TRBJ2-6; D unresolved. The CDR3 spans 16 residues. The V gene lost 2 bases and the J gene lost 4 bases, with 15 bases spanning the gap. Germline values: CDR1 GTSNPN, CDR2 SVGIG (reference sequence).

The chain is built from TRBV6-5 and TRBJ1-2; TRBD1 matches 7 bases. Germline values: CDR1 MNHEY, CDR2 SVGAGI. V shed 6 bases, J shed 3 bases, and the junction held 10 bases outside the gene matches. This CDR3 is built from 15 residues. The CDR3 region has the DNA TGTGCCAGCAGCCGACAGGGTAGAAGGGACTATGGCTACACCTTC. It specifies CASSRQGRRDYGYTF.

The chain carries TRBV27 and TRBJ2-5; 12 bases agree with TRBD2. This CDR3 comprises 15 residues. Germline assignment: CDR1 MNHEY and CDR2 SMNVEV (reference sequence). With V trimmed by 5 bases and J by 5 bases, 6 bases remained unmatched. The CDR3 coding sequence is TGTGCCAGCAGTCACCGTACTAGCGGGAGGGAGACCCAGTACTTC. This sequence encodes CASSHRTSGRETQYF.

This sequence joins TRBV9 and TRBJ1-5; 7 bases map to TRBD1. Germline V gene sequence: CDR1 SGDLS, CDR2 YYNGEE. The CDR3 contains 14 residues. Trimming removed 3 bases from V and 3 bases from J; junction bases left unmatched: 3. CDR3 loop: CASSGTGANQPQHF. The CDR3, as DNA: TGTGCCAGCAGCGGCACAGGGGCCAATCAGCCCCAGCATTTT.

This chain connects TRBV6-6 to TRBJ2-1; D possibly corresponds to TRBD2 (6 bases). Germline values: CDR1 MNHNY, CDR2 SVGAGI (reference sequence). The CDR3 spans 17 residues. V lost 5 bases to trimming and J lost 5 bases, with 22 bases between them. For the CDR3, the DNA is TGTGCCAGCAGTCCCGCCGGGTTAAGCGGGCAGGACAATGAGCAGTTCTTC. This codes for CASSPAGLSGQDNEQFF.

The chain combines TRBV6-1 with TRBJ1-6; D ambiguous. CDR3 length equals 13 residues. Germline V gives CDR1 MNHNS, CDR2 SASEGT. Between the trimmed V and J ends, which lost 3 bases and 9 bases, there was a span of 9 bases. CDR3 nucleotides: TGTGCCAGCAGTGACGGACTGTTTTCACCCCTCCACTTT. Translating it yields CASSDGLFSPLHF.

This clone was observed a handful of times. V and J are TRBV10-2 and TRBJ2-3; possibly TRBD1 for D (5 bases). Trimming took off 2 bases at V and 8 bases at J, with 11 bases between the two ends. Germline V CDR1 and CDR2: WSHSY, SAAADI. The CDR3 is 13 amino acids. The CDR3: CASSETAQGTQYF. CDR3 coding DNA: TGCGCCAGCAGTGAGACAGCTCAGGGTACGCAGTATTTT.

This clone turned up a few times. The chain couples TRBV7-9 to TRBJ2-2, with unresolved D. Germline V CDR1 and CDR2: SEHNR, FQNEAQ (reference sequence). Trimming removed 5 bases from V and 1 base from J, with 11 bases in between. CDR3 length: 15 amino acids. The CDR3 region has the DNA TGTGCCAGCAGCCCATCTTATATGAACACCGGGGAGCTGTTTTTT. As protein: CASSPSYMNTGELFF.

The count of this clone is one. The chain recombines TRBV11-2 with TRBJ2-3, with 12 bases that match TRBD2. The CDR3 covers 17 residues. Trimming at V came to 3 bases and at J to 7 bases, leaving 11 bases not matched to a gene. CDR1 and CDR2 (germline): SGHAT, FQNNGV. CDR3 in amino acids: CASSFLASGRAVNTQYF. The CDR3 coding sequence is TGTGCCAGCAGCTTTCTAGCTAGCGGGAGGGCCGTGAATACGCAGTATTTT.

V and J are TRBV28 and TRBJ1-2; D not certain. V was cut by 5 bases and J by 0 bases, with 10 bases left in between. This CDR3 has 14 amino acids. Germline V gene sequence: CDR1 MDHEN, CDR2 SYDVKM. CDR3 protein: CASSPRGANYGYTF. DNA of the CDR3: TGTGCCAGCAGTCCCCGTGGGGCTAACTATGGCTACACCTTC.

V and J are TRBV28 and TRBJ1-5; 9 bases match TRBD1. The V and J ends lost 6 bases and 1 base, in that order; junction bases with no gene match: 16. The CDR3 spans 19 residues. Germline V CDR1 and CDR2: MDHEN, SYDVKM. CDR3 DNA sequence: TGTGCCAGCAGCCCCGGGACAGGGACCCCCCTACGAAGCAATCAGCCCCAGCATTTT. The encoded protein is CASSPGTGTPLRSNQPQHF. The full variable domain, in which reference TRBV28 and TRBJ1-5 provide the parts outside the CDR3, is DVKVTQSSRYLVKRTGEKVFLECVQDMDHENMFWYRQDPGLGLRLIYFSYDVKMKEKGDIPEGYSVSREKKERFSLILESASTNQTSMYLCASSPGTGTPLRSNQPQHFGDGTRLSIL.

The chain combines TRBV5-1 with TRBJ2-1; D not resolved. The CDR3 runs 15 residues. CDR1 and CDR2 from the germline V gene are SGHRS and YFSETQ. Deletions cut 0 bases from V and 1 base from J, with 8 bases between. The CDR3 DNA follows: TGCGCCAGCAGCTTGGTGGCGGCATCCTACAATGAGCAGTTCTTC. It is translated as CASSLVAASYNEQFF.

The V gene is TRBV12-3 or TRBV12-4, the J gene TRBJ2-1, with 8 bases matching TRBD2. V dropped 3 bases and J dropped 15; count of bases not matched to a gene: 4. CDR3 length: 11 amino acids. In DNA form, the CDR3 reads TGTGCCAGCAGTTTGGGGCTAGCGGGGTTCTTC. Its protein is CASSLGLAGFF.

The chain joins TRBV23-1 to TRBJ2-7, with TRBD1 matching 8 bases. TRBV23-1 is designated an ORF whose function remains uncertain. After removal of 10 bases from V and 3 bases from J, the junction contained 8 bases not matched to a gene. This CDR3 contains 13 residues. The CDR3 sequence: CAILDRGVYEQYF. As DNA, the CDR3 is TGCGCCATCCTAGACAGGGGAGTCTACGAGCAGTACTTC.

This rearrangement joins TRBV24-1 to TRBJ2-4; a possible D gene is TRBD1 (7 bases). The CDR3 length is 17 residues. V gave up 3 bases and J gave up 1 base, with 15 bases separating them. Germline V gene data show CDR1 as KGHDR and CDR2 as SFDVKD. As DNA, the CDR3 is TGTGCCACCAGTGATCCCCAGGGGGGTTCGGCCAAAAACATTCAGTACTTC. Protein sequence: CATSDPQGGSAKNIQYF.

This chain joins TRBV11-2 and TRBJ2-7, with 8 bases identical to TRBD2. The CDR3 extends over 15 amino acids. V shed 5 bases, J shed 2 bases, and the junction held 8 bases outside the gene matches. Germline-derived CDR1 and CDR2 are SGHAT and FQNNGV. CDR3 sequence: CASSPGLAPPYEQYF. The CDR3 region has the DNA TGTGCCAGCAGCCCCGGACTAGCTCCCCCCTACGAGCAGTACTTC.

This clone was seen once. The V call is TRBV11-2, the J call TRBJ2-7; 11 positions agree with TRBD2. Trimming at V came to 5 bases and at J to 6 bases, leaving 9 bases not matched to a gene. The CDR3 totals 15 residues. Looked up from germline, CDR1 is SGHAT and CDR2 is FQNNGV. The CDR3: CASSPLAGGHIEQYF. CDR3 nucleotides: TGTGCCAGCAGCCCTCTAGCGGGAGGTCACATCGAGCAGTACTTC.

The J gene is TRBJ2-7, the V gene TRBV7-9, with TRBD2 matching over 15 bases. J lost 5 bases, V lost 5 bases, and 7 bases had no gene match. CDR1 and CDR2 from the germline V gene are SEHNR and FQNEAQ (reference sequence). CDR3 size: 16 residues. The CDR3 spells CASSPGTSGRIDEQYF. CDR3 coding DNA: TGTGCCAGCAGCCCCGGGACTAGCGGGAGGATCGACGAGCAGTACTTC.